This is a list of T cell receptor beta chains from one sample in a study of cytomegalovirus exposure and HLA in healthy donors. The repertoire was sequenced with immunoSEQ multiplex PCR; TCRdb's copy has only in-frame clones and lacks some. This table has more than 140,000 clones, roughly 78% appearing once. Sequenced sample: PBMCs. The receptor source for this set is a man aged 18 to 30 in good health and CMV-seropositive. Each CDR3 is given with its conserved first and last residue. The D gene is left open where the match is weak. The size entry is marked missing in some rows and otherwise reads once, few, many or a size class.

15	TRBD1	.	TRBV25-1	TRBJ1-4	TGTGCCAGCAGGGTTCCGGGACAGGGAAAGGAAAAACTGTTTTTT	CASRVPGQGKEKLFF
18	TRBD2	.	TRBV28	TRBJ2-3	TGTGCCAGCAGTTCGTGGGCCGGGACTAGCGGGAGCACAGATACGCAGTATTTT	CASSSWAGTSGSTDTQYF
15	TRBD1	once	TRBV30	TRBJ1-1	TGTGCCTGGAGAAAGTTGCAGGGGGCCTCATCTGAAGCTTTCTTT	CAWRKLQGASSEAFF
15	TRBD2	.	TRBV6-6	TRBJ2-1	TGTGCCAGCAGTTACTCTAGCGGGAGCGGCAATGAGCAGTTCTTC	CASSYSSGSGNEQFF
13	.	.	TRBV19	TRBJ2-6	TGTGCCGGAAGAGAGGGTGGGGCCAACGTCCTGACTTTC	CAGREGGANVLTF
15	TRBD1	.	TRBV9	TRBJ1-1	TGTGCCAGCAGCCCGACAGGGAAAGCGAACACTGAAGCTTTCTTT	CASSPTGKANTEAFF
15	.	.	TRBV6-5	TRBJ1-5	TGTGCCAGCAGTTACTCACAGAACCCGAATCAGCCCCAGCATTTT	CASSYSQNPNQPQHF
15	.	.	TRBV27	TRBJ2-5	TGTGCCAGCAGTCGCGCTAGCGACGGCTCGGAGACCCAGTACTTC	CASSRASDGSETQYF
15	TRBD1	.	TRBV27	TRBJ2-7	TGTGCCAGCAGGCTAGGACAGGGGACCTCCTACGAGCAGTACTTC	CASRLGQGTSYEQYF
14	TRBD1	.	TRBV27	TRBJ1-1	TGTGCCAGCAGTTTATTTACAGGGGACACTGAAGCTTTCTTT	CASSLFTGDTEAFF
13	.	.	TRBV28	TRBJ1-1	TGTGCCAGCCTCGGAACAGGGAACACTGAAGCTTTCTTT	CASLGTGNTEAFF
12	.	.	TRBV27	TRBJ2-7	TGTGCCAGCAGGAGCAGGGCCTACGAGCAGTACTTC	CASRSRAYEQYF
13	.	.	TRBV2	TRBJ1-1	TGTGCCAGCTGGACGGGGGTGCCCACTGAAGCTTTCTTT	CASWTGVPTEAFF
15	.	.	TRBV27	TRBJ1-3	TGTGCCAGCAGTTTCCGGGGGGCGCCCGGAAACACCATATATTTT	CASSFRGAPGNTIYF
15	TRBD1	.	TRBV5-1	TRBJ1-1	TGCGCCAGCAGCCAAGGACAGGGAATGAACACTGAAGCTTTCTTT	CASSQGQGMNTEAFF
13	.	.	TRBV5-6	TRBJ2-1	TGTGCCAGCAGCCTGCGTGGCTACAATGAGCAGTTCTTC	CASSLRGYNEQFF
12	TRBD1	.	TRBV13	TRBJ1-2	TGTGCCAGCAGCTTAATAGGGGGCGCGTACACCTTC	CASSLIGGAYTF
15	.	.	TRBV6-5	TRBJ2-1	TGTGCCAGCAGTTACGACAGGTCCTCCTACAATGAGCAGTTCTTC	CASSYDRSSYNEQFF
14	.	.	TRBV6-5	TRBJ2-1	TGTGCCAGCAGACGCGGGACCGTCTACAATGAGCAGTTCTTC	CASRRGTVYNEQFF
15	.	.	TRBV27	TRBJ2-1	TGTGCCAGCAGTCAGACTAGTATCGTCCACAATGAGCAGTTCTTC	CASSQTSIVHNEQFF
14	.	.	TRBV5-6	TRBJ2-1	TGTGCCAGCACCTATACGGGAGTTGTCAATGAGCAGTTCTTC	CASTYTGVVNEQFF
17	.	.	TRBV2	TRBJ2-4	TGTGCCAGCAGTGAAGCGCTCCCGGGTAGGGGCAAAAACATTCAGTACTTC	CASSEALPGRGKNIQYF
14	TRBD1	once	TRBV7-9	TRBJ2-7	TGTGCCAGCAGTCAAGGGGACAGGATATACGAGCAGTACTTC	CASSQGDRIYEQYF
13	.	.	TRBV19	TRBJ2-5	TGTGCCAGTAGTATCAGGGGACAAGAGACCCAGTACTTC	CASSIRGQETQYF
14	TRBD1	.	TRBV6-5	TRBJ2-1	TGTGCCAGCAGTCCGTGGACAGGGACGAATGAGCAGTTCTTC	CASSPWTGTNEQFF
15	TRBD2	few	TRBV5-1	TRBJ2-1	TGCGCCAGCAGCTTGAAGACTAGCGGGAGGTATGAGCAGTTCTTC	CASSLKTSGRYEQFF
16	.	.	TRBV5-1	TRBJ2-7	TGCGCCAGCAGCTCTGGAGGGTGGGACAGAGACTACGAGCAGTACTTC	CASSSGGWDRDYEQYF
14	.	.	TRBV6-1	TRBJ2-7	TGTGCCAGCAGTGATTCGGACAGTTCCTACGAGCAGTACTTC	CASSDSDSSYEQYF
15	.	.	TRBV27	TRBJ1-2	TGTGCCAGCAGTGGGAGTCCCGGATTGCATTATGGCTACACCTTC	CASSGSPGLHYGYTF
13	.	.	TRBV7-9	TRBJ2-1	TGTGCCAGCAGCTCGACAACCTACAATGAGCAGTTCTTC	CASSSTTYNEQFF
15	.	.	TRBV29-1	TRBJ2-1	TGCAGCGTTGAATGGCGACTCCGGCGGGACAATGAGCAGTTCTTC	CSVEWRLRRDNEQFF
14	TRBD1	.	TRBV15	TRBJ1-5	TGTGCCACCAGCCCGGACAGGGGCAATCAGCCCCAGCATTTT	CATSPDRGNQPQHF
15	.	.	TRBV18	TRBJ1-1	TGTGCCAGCTCACTCTTGCACAGGGAGAACACTGAAGCTTTCTTT	CASSLLHRENTEAFF
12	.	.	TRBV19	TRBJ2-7	TGTGCCAGTATCGGCGGGGCCTACGAGCAGTACTTC	CASIGGAYEQYF
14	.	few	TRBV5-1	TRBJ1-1	TGCGCCAGCAGCTTGACCCAGGGGAGCACTGAAGCTTTCTTT	CASSLTQGSTEAFF
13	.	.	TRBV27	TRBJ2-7	TGTGCCAGCAGTTTGCAAGAAACATACGAGCAGTACTTC	CASSLQETYEQYF
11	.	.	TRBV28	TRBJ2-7	TGTGCCAGCAGTCGCACATACGAGCAGTACTTC	CASSRTYEQYF
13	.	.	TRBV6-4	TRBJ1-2	TGTGCCAGCAGTGACCTCGGGGGGAATGGCTACACCTTC	CASSDLGGNGYTF
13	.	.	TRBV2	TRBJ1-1	TGTGCCAGCAGTCTACGGTTGAACACTGAAGCTTTCTTT	CASSLRLNTEAFF
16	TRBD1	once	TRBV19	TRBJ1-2	TGTGCCAGTAGTATAGGGACAGGGACAGCCACCTATGGCTACACCTTC	CASSIGTGTATYGYTF
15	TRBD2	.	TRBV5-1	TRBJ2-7	TGCGCCAGCAGCTCGGGAGAAAAGGGGAGGGTCGAGCAGTACTTC	CASSSGEKGRVEQYF
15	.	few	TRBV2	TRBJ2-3	TGTGCCAGCAGCGGTCTAGCGCCTAGCACAGATACGCAGTATTTT	CASSGLAPSTDTQYF
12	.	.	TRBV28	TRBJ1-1	TGTGCCTCCCGCATAGTGAACACTGAAGCTTTCTTT	CASRIVNTEAFF
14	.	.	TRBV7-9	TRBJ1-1	TGTTCCAGCGACTCCTCCGGACAGAACACTGAAGCTTTCTTT	CSSDSSGQNTEAFF
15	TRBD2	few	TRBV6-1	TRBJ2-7	TGTGCCAGCAGTGGGGACGGGGGGGGACCCTACGAGCAGTACTTC	CASSGDGGGPYEQYF
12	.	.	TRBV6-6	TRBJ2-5	TGTGCCAGCAGTCTCCTCCAAGAGACCCAGTACTTC	CASSLLQETQYF
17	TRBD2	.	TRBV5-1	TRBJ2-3	TGCGCCAGCAGCTTGGCCCGGACTAGCGGGCCCACAGATACGCAGTATTTT	CASSLARTSGPTDTQYF
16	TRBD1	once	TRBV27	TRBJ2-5	TGTGCCAGCAGTTCCTCGACAGGGCCTAGATTTATCCAGCAGTACTTC	CASSSSTGPRFIQQYF